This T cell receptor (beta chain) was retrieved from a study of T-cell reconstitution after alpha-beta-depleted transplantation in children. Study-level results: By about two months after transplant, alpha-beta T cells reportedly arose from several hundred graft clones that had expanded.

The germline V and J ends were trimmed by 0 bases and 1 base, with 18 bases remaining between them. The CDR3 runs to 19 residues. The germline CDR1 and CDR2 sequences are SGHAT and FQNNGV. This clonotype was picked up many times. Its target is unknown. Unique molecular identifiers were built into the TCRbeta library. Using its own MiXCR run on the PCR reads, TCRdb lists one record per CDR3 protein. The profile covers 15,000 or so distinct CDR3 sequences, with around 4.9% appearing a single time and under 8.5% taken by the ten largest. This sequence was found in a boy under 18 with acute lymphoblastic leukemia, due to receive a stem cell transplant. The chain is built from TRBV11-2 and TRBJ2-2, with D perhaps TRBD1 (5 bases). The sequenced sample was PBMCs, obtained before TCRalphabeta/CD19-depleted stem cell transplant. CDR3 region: CASSLDGAERIWNTGELFF. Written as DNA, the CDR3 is TGTGCCAGCAGCTTAGATGGGGCAGAGAGAATTTGGAACACCGGGGAGCTGTTTTTT.